This T cell receptor beta chain came from a study of T cells in Graves' hyperthyroidism and ophthalmopathy. Points from the study as a whole: Blood held most thyroid clonotypes expanded above 0.001 frequency.

The source material, RNA transcripts, was used to amplify TCR beta CDR3 regions. In the first-round RT-PCR of the TCR CDR3, the HTBI primer set was used. TCRdb re-derived calls from the multiplex PCR reads in MiXCR, one entry per CDR3 protein. The data contain 490,000 or so distinct CDR3 sequences, roughly 23% of them seen just once; the ten biggest clones take up less than 65%. PBMCs were collected from a 10 ml volume of fresh peripheral blood. Many counts were recorded for this clonotype. The antigen remains unidentified. The CDR3 runs 14 residues. Germline V gene sequence: CDR1 SGHVS, CDR2 FQNEAQ. V was pared by 1 base and J by 3 bases, with 3 bases of the junction left unmatched.

Input material: blood. The chain carries TRBV7-8 and TRBJ2-7; 7 bases are shared with TRBD2. The clonotype comes from a woman in her seventies with Graves' ophthalmopathy. The CDR3 nucleotides read TGTGCCAGCAGCTTAGGGCTAGCGGTCTACGAGCAGTACTTC. Its protein is CASSLGLAVYEQYF.